This T cell receptor (beta chain) was documented in a study of T cells after yellow fever vaccination. Overall study context: The fractions with low cell numbers were processed using SMART-Seq v4 Ultra Low Input.

Study-wide results and caveats: A secondary response was less intense yet reached its peak sooner, at day 5 versus 15. The study re-detected most primary-vaccination clones after the booster (about 95% CD4, roughly 85% CD8).

This clonotype occurred a few times. Its target is not known. It was through 5'RACE template switching that TCR cDNA was made, with a universal primer site and UMIs added. From the 5' RACE reads, TCRdb called clonotypes with MiXCR, one entry per CDR3 protein. The table shows some 400,000 distinct CDR3 sequences, with roughly 20% occurring only once. Looked up from germline, CDR1 is SEHNR and CDR2 is FQNEAQ (reference sequence). V lost 3 bases, J lost 1 base, and 5 bases stayed unmatched. The CDR3 spans 17 residues. This clonotype was sampled from a man aged 18 to 35 who received the YFV17D yellow fever vaccine. V gene TRBV7-9 combines with J gene TRBJ1-4; 10 positions match TRBD1. Sequencing was performed on PBMCs, taken before the yellow fever booster vaccination. In nucleotides, the CDR3 is TGTGCCAGCAGCTTGTGGACAGGGGGTCGAACTAATGAAAAACTGTTTTTT. It encodes CASSLWTGGRTNEKLFF.